This passage covers 19 T cell receptor beta chains from one sample sequenced in a study of cytomegalovirus exposure and HLA in healthy donors. The primer mix had 60 Vbeta and 13 Jbeta primers. Libraries were prepared by immunoSEQ multiplex PCR; TCRdb keeps only in-frame clonotypes and omits some of them. The specimen's table records roughly 120,000 clones. Sequencing was done on a sample of PBMCs. All receptors come from a middle-aged man in good health and CMV-seronegative.

V is TRBV11-2 and J is TRBJ2-7, with a possible D match to TRBD1 (5 bases). In germline, CDR1 is SGHAT, CDR2 FQNNGV. Trimming stripped 4 bases from V and 7 bases from J, with 11 bases between. The CDR3 covers 12 residues. CDR3 protein: CASSYLGLEQYF. The CDR3 nucleotides are TGTGCCAGCAGCTACCTGGGGCTAGAGCAGTACTTC.

This chain joins TRBV7-2 and TRBJ2-1, with D possibly TRBD2 on 6 matching bases. The CDR3 consists of 13 residues. V shed 4 bases and J shed 12 bases, with 16 bases lying between them. CDR1 and CDR2 (germline): SGHTA, FQGNSA. CDR3 bases: TGTGCCAGCAGCTCCAACACCGGGACTGGGCAGTTCTTC. Residues: CASSSNTGTGQFF.

The V call is TRBV7-2, the J call TRBJ2-1; 11 nucleotides agree with TRBD2. The V segment lost 7 bases and the J segment 3 bases; nucleotides outside the gene matches: 8. Germline V gives CDR1 SGHTA, CDR2 FQGNSA. The length of the CDR3 is 16 residues. This chain's CDR3 is CASIPQTSGIYNEQFF. The CDR3 nucleotides are TGTGCCAGCATCCCACAGACTAGCGGGATCTACAATGAGCAGTTCTTC.

V and J are TRBV7-9 and TRBJ1-2; D might be TRBD1 (6 bases). Germline assignment: CDR1 SEHNR and CDR2 FQNEAQ (reference sequence). V lost 2 bases and J 2 bases, leaving 15 bases between the germline ends. This CDR3 spans 16 amino acids. The CDR3 DNA reads TGTGCCAGCAGCTTAACGTTCGGGAGGGGGAACTATGGCTACACCTTC. This codes for CASSLTFGRGNYGYTF.

This chain links TRBV9 with TRBJ2-2; D remains unclear. Trimming stripped 1 base from V and 2 bases from J, with 12 bases between. CDR1 is SGDLS and CDR2 is YYNGEE in the germline V gene. This CDR3 comprises 16 residues. CDR3 loop: CASSVRPADNTGELFF. DNA of the CDR3: TGTGCCAGCAGCGTACGCCCCGCGGATAACACCGGGGAGCTGTTTTTT.

The chain has TRBV18 and TRBJ1-5, with 9 bases matching TRBD1. The CDR3 is 15 amino acids. Trimming cost V 3 bases and J 9 bases; bases outside gene matches: 9. The germline CDR1 and CDR2 sequences are KGHSH and LQKENI. The CDR3 is CASSPGDREARPQHF. Written as DNA, the CDR3 is TGTGCCAGCTCACCTGGGGACAGGGAAGCGCGGCCCCAGCATTTT.

V usage is TRBV18 and J usage is TRBJ1-1; D uncertain. CDR3 size: 13 residues. Germline V gene sequence: CDR1 KGHSH, CDR2 LQKENI. V was cut by 3 bases and J by 3 bases, with 8 bases left in between. CDR3 region: CASSPNLYTEAFF. The CDR3 bases are TGTGCCAGCTCACCCAACCTATACACTGAAGCTTTCTTT.

The gene calls are TRBV15 and TRBJ1-1, with D maybe TRBD1 (5 bases). Germline CDR1 is LNHNV and CDR2 is YYDKDF (reference sequence). Trimming shortened V by 0 bases and J by 5 bases, and 13 bases separated the two germline ends. The CDR3 is 15 residues long. DNA of the CDR3: TGTGCCACCAGCAGAGACGGTGCCAAGGGGACTGAAGCTTTCTTT. This sequence encodes CATSRDGAKGTEAFF.

This chain joins TRBV6-6 and TRBJ2-7; TRBD2 aligns across 8 bases. Unmatched junction bases numbered 3, after V lost 5 bases and J lost 3 bases. Germline V gives CDR1 MNHNY, CDR2 SVGAGI (reference sequence). The CDR3 is made up of 13 amino acids. CDR3 DNA: TGTGCCAGCAGTGGAGGGACTAGCTACGAGCAGTACTTC. Its protein product is CASSGGTSYEQYF.

The genes are TRBV7-2 and TRBJ1-2; no clear D. Trimming took 0 bases from V and 6 from J, leaving 14 bases between them. The CDR3 runs 15 residues. The germline V gene has CDR1 SGHTA and CDR2 FQGNSA. The DNA of the CDR3 is TGTGCCAGCAGCTTAGCGTCGGGTTATCGGGATGGCTACACCTTC. Its protein is CASSLASGYRDGYTF. The variable domain in full, with the rest retrieved from reference TRBV7-2 and TRBJ1-2, is GAGVSQSPSNKVTEKGKDVELRCDPISGHTALYWYRQSLGQGLEFLIYFQGNSAPDKSGLPSDRFSAERTGGSVSTLTIQRTQQEDSAVYLCASSLASGYRDGYTFGSGTRLTVV.

This sequence joins TRBV13 and TRBJ2-1, with 10 bases that match TRBD2. V was pared by 4 bases and J by 6 bases, with 12 bases of the junction left unmatched. The CDR3 has 17 amino acids. Germline V gene data show CDR1 as PRHDT and CDR2 as FYEKMQ (reference sequence). The CDR3 region has the DNA TGTGCCAGCAGCTCCAAGCGGGAGGGCCTTATCGCCAATGAGCAGTTCTTC. It translates to CASSSKREGLIANEQFF.

V and J are TRBV9 and TRBJ2-5, with D hard to call. V was pared by 0 bases and J by 4 bases, with 10 bases between. The germline CDR1 and CDR2 sequences are SGDLS and YYNGEE. CDR3 length: 14 amino acids. This CDR3 reads CASSVGVRGETQYF. The CDR3, as DNA: TGTGCCAGCAGCGTAGGTGTTAGAGGAGAGACCCAGTACTTC.

The V gene is TRBV18, the J gene TRBJ1-5; D call uncertain. The V gene's germline CDR1 is KGHSH and CDR2 LQKENI. The V end was cut by 3 bases, the J end by 5 bases, with 8 bases between. CDR3 length equals 13 residues. CDR3 protein: CASSPRDDQPQHF. The CDR3 DNA sequence: TGTGCCAGCTCACCGAGGGATGATCAGCCCCAGCATTTT.

The chain links TRBV5-1 to TRBJ2-1; 8 positions agree with TRBD2. V dropped 4 bases and J dropped 9; count of bases not matched to a gene: 18. From germline, CDR1 is SGHRS and CDR2 YFSETQ. The CDR3 has 17 residues. DNA for the CDR3: TGCGCCAGCAGCCCCTGGACGGATAGCGGGATGGGCAGTGAGCAGTTCTTC. Its translation is CASSPWTDSGMGSEQFF. The entire variable domain, with the rest obtained from reference TRBV5-1 and TRBJ2-1, is as follows: KAGVTQTPRYLIKTRGQQVTLSCSPISGHRSVSWYQQTPGQGLQFLFEYFSETQRNKGNFPGRFSGRQFSNSRSEMNVSTLELGDSALYLCASSPWTDSGMGSEQFFGPGTRLTVL.

The chain joins TRBV4-1 to TRBJ2-7, with TRBD1 matching 9 bases. The CDR3 contains 17 residues. Per the germline V gene, CDR1 is MGHRA and CDR2 is YSYEKL. J lost 2 bases, V lost 6 bases, and 14 bases had no gene match. The DNA for the CDR3 is TGCGCCAGCAGGCCCCCTCCTCGGGACAGGGTAACCTACGAGCAGTACTTC. Amino acid sequence: CASRPPPRDRVTYEQYF.

The gene calls are TRBV11-3 and TRBJ2-6; 7 positions agree with TRBD1. V was pared by 3 bases and J by 4 bases, with 6 bases of the junction left unmatched. The CDR3 is made up of 16 amino acids. Germline CDR1 SGHNT, CDR2 YENEEA. CDR3: CASSFVGTAGANVLTF. The CDR3 DNA follows: TGTGCCAGCAGCTTCGTAGGGACAGCGGGGGCCAACGTCCTGACTTTC.

This rearrangement joins TRBV19 to TRBJ1-5; tentative D call: TRBD1 (6 bases). This CDR3 is 14 amino acids long. Germline loops: CDR1 LNHDA, CDR2 SQIVND (reference sequence). The germline V and J ends were trimmed by 6 bases and 3 bases, with 12 bases remaining between them. CDR3 loop: CASSGTPYNQPQHF. CDR3 nucleotides: TGTGCCAGTAGCGGGACACCCTACAATCAGCCCCAGCATTTT. Variable domain in full (rest from reference TRBV19 and TRBJ1-5): DGGITQSPKYLFRKEGQNVTLSCEQNLNHDAMYWYRQDPGQGLRLIYYSQIVNDFQKGDIAEGYSVSREKKESFPLTVTSAQKNPTAFYLCASSGTPYNQPQHFGDGTRLSIL.

The rearrangement uses TRBV6-5 and TRBJ2-5; TRBD1 matches at 9 bases. Germline CDR1 and CDR2: MNHEY and SVGAGI. The V and J ends lost 5 bases and 4 bases, in that order; junction bases with no gene match: 5. The CDR3 covers 14 residues. The DNA of the CDR3 is TGTGCCAGCAGTAGGGACAGGGCGGGAGAGACCCAGTACTTC. It encodes CASSRDRAGETQYF.

V usage is TRBV18 and J usage is TRBJ2-7; 10 positions match TRBD1. The CDR3 spans 13 residues. V trimming: 6 bases; J trimming: 6 bases; junction bases outside the gene matches: 5. CDR1 is KGHSH, CDR2 LQKENI, per germline. CDR3 sequence (DNA): TGTGCCAGCTCTGGGACAGGGGAGGGCGAGCAGTACTTC. Translation: CASSGTGEGEQYF.